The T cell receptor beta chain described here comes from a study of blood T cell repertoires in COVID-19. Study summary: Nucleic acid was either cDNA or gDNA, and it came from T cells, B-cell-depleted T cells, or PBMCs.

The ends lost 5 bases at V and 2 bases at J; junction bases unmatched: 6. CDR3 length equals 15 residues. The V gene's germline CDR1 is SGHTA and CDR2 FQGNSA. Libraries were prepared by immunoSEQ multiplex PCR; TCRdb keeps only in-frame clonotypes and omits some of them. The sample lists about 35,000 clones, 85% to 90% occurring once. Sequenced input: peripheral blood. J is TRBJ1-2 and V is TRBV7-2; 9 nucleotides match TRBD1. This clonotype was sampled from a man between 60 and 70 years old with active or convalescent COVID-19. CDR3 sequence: CASSPGTGRNYGYTF. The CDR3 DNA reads TGTGCCAGCAGCCCGGGGACAGGGAGGAACTATGGCTACACCTTC. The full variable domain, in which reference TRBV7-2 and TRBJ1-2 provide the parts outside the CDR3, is GAGVSQSPSNKVTEKGKDVELRCDPISGHTALYWYRQSLGQGLEFLIYFQGNSAPDKSGLPSDRFSAERTGGSVSTLTIQRTQQEDSAVYLCASSPGTGRNYGYTFGSGTRLTVV.